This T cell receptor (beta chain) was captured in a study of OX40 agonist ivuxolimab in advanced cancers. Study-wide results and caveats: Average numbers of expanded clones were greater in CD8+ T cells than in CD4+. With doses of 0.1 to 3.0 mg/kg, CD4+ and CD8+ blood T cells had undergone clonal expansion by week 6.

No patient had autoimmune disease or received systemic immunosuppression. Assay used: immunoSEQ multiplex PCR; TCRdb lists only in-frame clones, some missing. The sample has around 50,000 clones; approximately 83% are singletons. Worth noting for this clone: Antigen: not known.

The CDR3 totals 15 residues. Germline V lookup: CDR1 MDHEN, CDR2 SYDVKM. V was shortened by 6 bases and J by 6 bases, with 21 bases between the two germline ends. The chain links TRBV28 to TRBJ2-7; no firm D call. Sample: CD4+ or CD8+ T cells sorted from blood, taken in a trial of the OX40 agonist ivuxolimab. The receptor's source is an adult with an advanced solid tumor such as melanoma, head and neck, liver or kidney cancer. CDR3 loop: CASSSPTSYQVEQYF. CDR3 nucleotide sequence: TGTGCCAGCAGCTCCCCGACATCCTACCAGGTCGAGCAGTACTTC.